This T cell receptor beta chain was found in a study of T cell repertoires in cytomegalovirus infection. V shed 4 bases and J shed 0 bases, with 10 bases lying between them. In germline, CDR1 is SEHNR, CDR2 FQNEAQ (reference sequence). The CDR3 is 15 residues long. The table lists this clonotype with a count of one. Each CDR3 protein gets one entry after TCRdb re-called the reads with MiXCR. The sample carries about 530,000 distinct CDR3 sequences, more than 25% recorded once. The TCR originated in a human donor in good health (CMV status not recorded). Some clones in this sample may be carry-over from other donors' samples. The genes are TRBV7-9 and TRBJ1-5; D call uncertain. The sample comprised PBMCs. The CDR3 is CASSSSPTSNQPQHF. The CDR3 DNA reads as TGTGCCAGCAGCTCTAGCCCTACTAGCAATCAGCCCCAGCATTTT.